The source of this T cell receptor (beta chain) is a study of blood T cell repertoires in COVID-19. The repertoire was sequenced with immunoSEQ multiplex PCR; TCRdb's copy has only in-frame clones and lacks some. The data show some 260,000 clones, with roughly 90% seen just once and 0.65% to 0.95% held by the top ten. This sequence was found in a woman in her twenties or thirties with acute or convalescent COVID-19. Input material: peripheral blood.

DNA for the CDR3: TGTGCCAGCAGCCCTGGACTAGCGGGAGAAATGTACGAGCAGTACTTC. It specifies CASSPGLAGEMYEQYF. This chain joins TRBV7-2 and TRBJ2-7; TRBD2 agrees at 13 bases. This CDR3 is built from 16 residues. V lost 5 bases to trimming and J lost 4 bases; unmatched junction nucleotides: 8. Germline CDR1 reads SGHTA; CDR2 reads FQGNSA.